One sample yielded the 28 T cell receptor beta chains listed below, sequenced in a study of HIV-infected patients and healthy controls. Whole blood was used without fractionation, so all unsorted peripheral T cells were included. Alpha and beta constant-region primers primed reverse transcription of approximately 0.55 ug RNA. Alpha and beta chain libraries were made separately by chain-specific third strand synthesis with multiplexing indices. TCRdb re-derived calls from the 5' RACE reads in MiXCR, one entry per CDR3 protein. Here the sample spans approximately 18,000 distinct CDR3 sequences, roughly 9.3% being singletons. What was sequenced was blood. The receptor source for this set is an adult in good health.

This clonotype has a count of ten or more. The DNA of the CDR3 is TGTGCCAGCAGCCTACCAGGGGCGGGAACCCACGAGCAGTACTTC. Its translation is CASSLPGAGTHEQYF. V usage is TRBV7-8 and J usage is TRBJ2-7; D assignment may be TRBD1 or TRBD2 (6 bases each). V lost 5 bases and J lost 5, with 19 bases in between. Germline V gene lookup returns CDR1 SGHVS and CDR2 FQNEAQ. This CDR3 spans 15 amino acids.

This chain joins TRBV6-4 and TRBJ2-3, with D possibly matching TRBD2 (5 bases). With 0 bases removed from V and 3 bases from J, the gap between germline ends came to 16 bases. The V gene's germline CDR1 is MRHNA and CDR2 SNTAGT. CDR3 length equals 17 residues. This CDR3 reads CASSDSGAGSGTDTQYF. The CDR3, as DNA: TGTGCCAGCAGTGACTCAGGCGCGGGCTCCGGGACAGATACGCAGTATTTT.

J is TRBJ2-6 and V is TRBV18; D ambiguous. The CDR3 covers 14 residues. Germline CDR1 and CDR2: KGHSH and LQKENI. With 0 bases removed from V and 6 bases from J, the gap between germline ends came to 6 bases. The CDR3 region has the DNA TGTGCCAGCTCACCACCCTCCTTGGCCAACGTCCTGACTTTC. It specifies CASSPPSLANVLTF.

This clonotype has at least ten counts. The rearrangement links TRBV29-1 to TRBJ2-5; TRBD2 agrees at 7 bases. CDR3 length: 13 residues. CDR1 and CDR2 from the germline V gene are SQVTM and ANQGSEA. The ends lost 4 bases at V and 5 bases at J; junction bases unmatched: 7. CDR3 residues: CSVAPREGETQYF. For the CDR3, the DNA is TGCAGCGTTGCCCCCAGGGAGGGGGAGACCCAGTACTTC.

This clonotype was observed a few times. The chain links TRBV6-5 to TRBJ2-4, with TRBD1 matching over 10 bases. Germline loops: CDR1 MNHEY, CDR2 SVGAGI. V lost 2 bases, J lost 2 bases, and 6 bases stayed unmatched. The CDR3 runs 17 residues. CDR3 bases: TGTGCCAGCAGTTACGCCGGACAGGGGGGAACCAAAAACATTCAGTACTTC. This codes for CASSYAGQGGTKNIQYF.

The chain combines TRBV7-2 with TRBJ1-2, with TRBD1 matching over 7 bases. The V and J ends lost 2 bases and 8 bases, in that order; junction bases with no gene match: 5. The germline CDR1 and CDR2 sequences are SGHTA and FQGNSA. CDR3 length: 13 residues. The CDR3 bases are TGTGCCAGCAGCTTAAGGACAGGAGAAGGCTACACCTTC. The encoded protein is CASSLRTGEGYTF.

The rearrangement joins TRBV10-3 to TRBJ2-7; D uncertain. The V end lost 5 bases, the J end lost 0 bases, and 14 bases lay between the germline ends. Germline assignment: CDR1 ENHRY and CDR2 SYGVKD. The CDR3 totals 15 residues. CDR3 sequence reads: CAISLGRMSSYEQYF. The CDR3 bases are TGTGCCATCAGTCTCGGACGGATGAGCTCCTACGAGCAGTACTTC.

This clonotype was recorded many times. The chain joins TRBV3-1 to TRBJ2-4, with a weak D call TRBD1 (7 bases). The V and J ends lost 0 bases and 5 bases respectively, with 11 bases between them. Germline CDR1 LGHDT, CDR2 YNNKEL (reference sequence). The CDR3 has 15 residues. The CDR3 here is CASSQDGGGENIQYF. CDR3 coding DNA: TGTGCCAGCAGCCAAGACGGAGGGGGCGAAAACATTCAGTACTTC.

This chain uses TRBV3-1 with TRBJ1-3, with 7 bases aligning to TRBD1. Germline V gene lookup returns CDR1 LGHDT and CDR2 YNNKEL (reference sequence). The junction had 7 bases not matched to a gene; V was cut back by 8 bases and J by 0 bases. The CDR3 consists of 15 residues. The CDR3 loop reads CASGRTGASGNTIYF. In DNA, the CDR3 is TGTGCCAGCGGAAGAACAGGGGCCTCTGGAAACACCATATATTTT.

The table lists this clonotype with many counts. The genes are TRBV24-1 and TRBJ2-1; 15 bases are a match to TRBD2. Germline CDR1 and CDR2: KGHDR and SFDVKD. V lost 4 bases and J lost 7; bases outside the gene matches: 10. This CDR3 region has 18 residues. CDR3 bases: TGTGCCACCAGTGACCGGACTAGCGGGAGGGCCCGAGGGAATGAGCAGTTCTTC. It is translated as CATSDRTSGRARGNEQFF.

The chain uses TRBV27 and TRBJ2-2, with 7 bases fitting TRBD1. The junction had 10 bases not matched to a gene; V was cut back by 5 bases and J by 7 bases. This CDR3 has 15 amino acids. Germline V CDR1 and CDR2: MNHEY, SMNVEV (reference sequence). The chain's CDR3 is CASSPIDRAGGELFF. For the CDR3, the DNA is TGTGCCAGCAGTCCGATAGACAGGGCAGGCGGGGAGCTGTTTTTT.

This clonotype was picked up many times. The rearrangement uses TRBV28 and TRBJ2-3, with 7 bases fitting TRBD2. There are 15 residues in the CDR3. J lost 8 bases, V lost 7 bases, and 15 bases had no gene match. CDR1 is MDHEN and CDR2 is SYDVKM in the germline V gene. CDR3 sequence (DNA): TGTGCCAGCAACCTAAGGAGCGGGACTGGGGGTACGCAGTATTTT. It yields the protein CASNLRSGTGGTQYF.

This clonotype occurred many times. This chain connects TRBV3-1 to TRBJ1-6, with TRBD1 matching 10 bases. The germline gives CDR1 LGHDT, CDR2 YNNKEL (reference sequence). J gave up 6 bases and V 4 bases, and 0 bases lay outside the gene matches. This CDR3 spans 14 amino acids. CDR3 protein: CASSRTGGNSPLHF. The CDR3 DNA sequence: TGTGCCAGCAGCCGGACAGGGGGTAATTCACCCCTCCACTTT.

The V and J genes are TRBV28 and TRBJ1-2; D perhaps matches TRBD1 (6 bases). V was trimmed by 6 bases and J by 8 bases, leaving 22 bases between them. CDR1 and CDR2 from the germline V gene are MDHEN and SYDVKM. CDR3 length: 15 residues. The CDR3 protein is CASRGSGALYQGYTF. In DNA form, the CDR3 reads TGTGCCAGCAGAGGTTCGGGGGCGCTTTATCAAGGCTACACCTTC.

This clonotype has ten or more counts. The rearrangement joins TRBV19 to TRBJ1-1; D is unclear. Germline CDR1 LNHDA, CDR2 SQIVND (reference sequence). The V end was cut by 4 bases, the J end by 1 base, with 16 bases between. CDR3 length equals 16 residues. The CDR3 loop reads CASSTVSVVANTEAFF. The CDR3 DNA sequence: TGTGCCAGTAGTACTGTAAGTGTGGTGGCGAACACTGAAGCTTTCTTT. Using reference TRBV19 and TRBJ1-1 for the parts outside the CDR3, the full variable domain is DGGITQSPKYLFRKEGQNVTLSCEQNLNHDAMYWYRQDPGQGLRLIYYSQIVNDFQKGDIAEGYSVSREKKESFPLTVTSAQKNPTAFYLCASSTVSVVANTEAFFGQGTRLTVV.

In this sample, this clonotype turned up many times. This sequence joins TRBV29-1 and TRBJ1-2; D is possibly TRBD1 (5 bases). The germline V and J ends were trimmed by 4 bases and 5 bases, with 20 bases remaining between them. Germline CDR1 is SQVTM and CDR2 is ANQGSEA. CDR3 length: 15 amino acids. The CDR3: CSVVAGRGRGYGYTF. The CDR3 DNA reads TGCAGCGTTGTCGCCGGTAGGGGACGGGGATATGGCTACACCTTC.

This clonotype was observed many times. The chain combines TRBV4-2 with TRBJ2-3, with D unresolved. The length of the CDR3 is 15 residues. The germline V gene has CDR1 LGHNA and CDR2 YNFKEQ. V was trimmed by 1 base and J by 0 bases, leaving 8 bases between them. As DNA, the CDR3 is TGTGCCAGCAGCCAAGTTGCAGCTAGCACAGATACGCAGTATTTT. It encodes CASSQVAASTDTQYF.

The sample holds many counts of this clonotype. The V gene is TRBV6-5, the J gene TRBJ2-5, with a tentative D call TRBD2 (6 bases). CDR1 and CDR2 (germline): MNHEY, SVGAGI. The CDR3 is 16 residues long. Trimming cost V 6 bases and J 5 bases, with 22 bases left between them. The CDR3 loop is CASSSGRGSALETQYF. For the CDR3, the DNA is TGTGCCAGCAGCTCAGGACGGGGGTCCGCGCTGGAGACCCAGTACTTC.

This clonotype is deemed medium-sized. The chain recombines TRBV29-1 with TRBJ2-7; 7 nucleotides agree with TRBD1. V lost 6 bases and J lost 2; bases outside the gene matches: 10. The CDR3 has 14 residues. CDR1 and CDR2 (germline): SQVTM, ANQGSEA. CDR3 region: CSVQQRQGPYEQYF. In nucleotides, the CDR3 is TGCAGCGTCCAACAGCGACAGGGACCCTACGAGCAGTACTTC.

By its share, this clonotype is medium-sized (0.01 to 0.1%). The genes are TRBV28 and TRBJ1-4; TRBD1 is a possible D gene (5 bases). The V gene lost 2 bases and the J gene lost 10 bases, with 8 bases spanning the gap. CDR3 size: 12 residues. The germline V gene has CDR1 MDHEN and CDR2 SYDVKM. In DNA, the CDR3 is TGTGCCAGCAGTTTACTGGGGGGAAAACTGTTTTTT. Its translation: CASSLLGGKLFF.

This clonotype was seen repeatedly, ten times or more. This chain joins TRBV7-2 and TRBJ1-2, with 11 nucleotides matching TRBD1. CDR3 size: 15 residues. The V and J ends lost 5 bases and 3 bases, in that order; junction bases with no gene match: 5. The germline gives CDR1 SGHTA, CDR2 FQGNSA. CDR3 protein: CASSLRTGGYYGYTF. For the CDR3, the DNA is TGTGCCAGCAGCCTGAGGACAGGGGGCTACTATGGCTACACCTTC.

This clonotype appeared many times. The chain links TRBV18 to TRBJ1-5; no firm D call. The V end was cut by 3 bases, the J end by 4 bases, with 7 bases between. The CDR3 totals 13 residues. CDR1 and CDR2 from the germline V gene are KGHSH and LQKENI. As DNA, the CDR3 is TGTGCCAGCTCACCCCAGGAGAATCAGCCCCAGCATTTT. It codes for CASSPQENQPQHF.

This clonotype was observed many times. V usage is TRBV6-5 and J usage is TRBJ2-7; 7 bases align to TRBD2. Germline trimming cut 6 bases from V and 6 bases from J; bases unmatched to any gene: 8. The CDR3 has 13 amino acids. Germline values: CDR1 MNHEY, CDR2 SVGAGI. The CDR3 loop reads CASSSGSGGEQYF. DNA for the CDR3: TGTGCCAGCAGCAGCGGGTCGGGGGGCGAGCAGTACTTC.

In its sample, this clonotype was seen many times. The chain combines TRBV30 with TRBJ1-1; 12 bases are shared with TRBD1. This CDR3 is 14 amino acids long. V gave up 2 bases and J gave up 10 bases; unmatched junction bases: 8. CDR1 and CDR2 from the germline V gene are GTSNPN and SVGIG (reference sequence). CDR3 loop: CAWSTGQGALGAFF. The CDR3 DNA sequence: TGTGCCTGGAGTACGGGACAGGGGGCGCTTGGAGCTTTCTTT.

The CDR3 DNA reads as TGCAGTGCTAGGTATGGACTAGCGTTCAATGAGCAGTTCTTC. Its translation: CSARYGLAFNEQFF. The chain is built from TRBV20-1 and TRBJ2-1; 9 bases line up with TRBD2. V lost 3 bases and J lost 6; bases outside the gene matches: 6. There are 14 residues in the CDR3. The germline V gene has CDR1 DFQATT and CDR2 SNEGSKA (reference sequence).

The V and J genes are TRBV27 and TRBJ2-3; TRBD2 aligns across 8 bases. The germline V gene has CDR1 MNHEY and CDR2 SMNVEV (reference sequence). V shed 3 bases and J 1 base; nucleotides not matched to a gene: 9. The CDR3 has 17 residues. This CDR3 reads CASSLERSGTRTDTQYF. The CDR3 coding sequence is TGTGCCAGCAGTTTGGAACGTAGCGGGACGCGCACAGATACGCAGTATTTT.

Remarks on this clonotype: With a much larger clone just one base away, this may be a read error. V is TRBV5-6 and J is TRBJ2-3; D may be TRBD2 (5 bases). CDR3 size: 13 residues. CDR1 SGHDT and CDR2 YYEEEE come from the germline V gene. V gave up 2 bases and J gave up 4 bases, with 8 bases separating them. The CDR3 coding sequence is TGTGCCAGCAGCTTTACTAGAGCAGATACGCAGTATTTT. Residues: CASSFTRADTQYF.

The sample holds many counts of this clonotype. V gene TRBV6-1 combines with J gene TRBJ1-1, with TRBD1 as a possible D gene (5 bases). In germline, CDR1 is MNHNS, CDR2 SASEGT. With 1 base removed from V and 0 bases from J, the gap between germline ends came to 6 bases. This CDR3 comprises 14 residues. The CDR3 reads CASSEGGMNTEAFF. The CDR3 DNA sequence: TGTGCCAGCAGTGAAGGGGGCATGAACACTGAAGCTTTCTTT.